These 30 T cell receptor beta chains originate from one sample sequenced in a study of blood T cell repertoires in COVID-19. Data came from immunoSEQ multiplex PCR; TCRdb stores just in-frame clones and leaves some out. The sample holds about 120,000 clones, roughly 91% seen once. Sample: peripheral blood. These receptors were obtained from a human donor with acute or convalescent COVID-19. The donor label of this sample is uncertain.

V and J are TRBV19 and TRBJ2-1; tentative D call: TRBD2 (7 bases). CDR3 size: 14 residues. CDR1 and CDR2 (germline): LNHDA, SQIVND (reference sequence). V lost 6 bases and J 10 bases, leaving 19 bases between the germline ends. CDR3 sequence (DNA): TGTGCCAGTAGCCGGGGGGAAGGGGGTCGGGAGCAGTTCTTC. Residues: CASSRGEGGREQFF.

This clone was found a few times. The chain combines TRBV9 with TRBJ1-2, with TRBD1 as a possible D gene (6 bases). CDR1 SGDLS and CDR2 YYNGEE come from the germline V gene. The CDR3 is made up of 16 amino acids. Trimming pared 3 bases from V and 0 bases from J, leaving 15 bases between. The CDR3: CASSARGQGTNYGYTF. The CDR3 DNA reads TGTGCCAGCAGCGCCAGGGGTCAGGGGACTAACTATGGCTACACCTTC.

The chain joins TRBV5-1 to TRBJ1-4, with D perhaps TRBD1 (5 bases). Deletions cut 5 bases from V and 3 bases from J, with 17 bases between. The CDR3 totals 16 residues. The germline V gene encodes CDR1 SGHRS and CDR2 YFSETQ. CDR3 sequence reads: CASSGGIPGANEKLFF. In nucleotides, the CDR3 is TGCGCCAGCAGTGGAGGAATCCCGGGGGCTAATGAAAAACTGTTTTTT.

The CDR3 protein is CASRGGSGQGSYEQYF. The CDR3 nucleotides are TGCGCCAGCAGGGGGGGCTCGGGACAGGGTTCTTACGAGCAGTACTTC. The chain links TRBV5-1 to TRBJ2-7, with TRBD1 matching 9 bases. The length of the CDR3 is 16 residues. In germline, CDR1 is SGHRS, CDR2 YFSETQ. V lost 5 bases to trimming and J lost 4 bases; unmatched junction nucleotides: 13.

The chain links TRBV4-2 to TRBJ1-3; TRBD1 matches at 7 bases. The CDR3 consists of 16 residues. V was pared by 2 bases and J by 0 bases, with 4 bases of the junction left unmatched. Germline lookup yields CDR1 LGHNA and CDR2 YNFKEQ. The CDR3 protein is CASSQSTGASGNTIYF. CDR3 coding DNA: TGTGCCAGCAGCCAATCTACAGGGGCCTCTGGAAACACCATATATTTT.

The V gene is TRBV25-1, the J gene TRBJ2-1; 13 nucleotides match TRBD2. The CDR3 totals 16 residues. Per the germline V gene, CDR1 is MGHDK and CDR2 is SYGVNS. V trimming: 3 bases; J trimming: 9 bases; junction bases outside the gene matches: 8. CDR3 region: CASSDPRLAGGFEQFF. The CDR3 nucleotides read TGTGCCAGCAGTGACCCCCGACTAGCGGGAGGCTTTGAGCAGTTCTTC.

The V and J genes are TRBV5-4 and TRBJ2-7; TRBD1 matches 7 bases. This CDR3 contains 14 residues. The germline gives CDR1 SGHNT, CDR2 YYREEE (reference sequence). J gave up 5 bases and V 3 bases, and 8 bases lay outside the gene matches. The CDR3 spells CASSSRQGRHEQYF. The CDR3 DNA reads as TGTGCCAGCAGCTCCCGACAGGGCCGGCACGAGCAGTACTTC.

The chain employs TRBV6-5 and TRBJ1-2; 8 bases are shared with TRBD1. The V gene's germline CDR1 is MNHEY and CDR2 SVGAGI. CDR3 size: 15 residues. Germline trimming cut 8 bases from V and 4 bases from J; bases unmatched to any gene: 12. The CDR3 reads CASVGGQGAGYGYTF. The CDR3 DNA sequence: TGTGCCAGCGTTGGAGGGCAGGGGGCTGGCTATGGCTACACCTTC.

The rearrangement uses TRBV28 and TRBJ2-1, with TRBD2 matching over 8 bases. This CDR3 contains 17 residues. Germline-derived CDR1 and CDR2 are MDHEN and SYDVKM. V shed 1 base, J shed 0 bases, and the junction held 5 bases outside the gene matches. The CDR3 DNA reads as TGTGCCAGCAGTTTATTAGCGGGGAAGAGCTCCTACAATGAGCAGTTCTTC. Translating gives CASSLLAGKSSYNEQFF. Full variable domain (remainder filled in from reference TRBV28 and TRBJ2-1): DVKVTQSSRYLVKRTGEKVFLECVQDMDHENMFWYRQDPGLGLRLIYFSYDVKMKEKGDIPEGYSVSREKKERFSLILESASTNQTSMYLCASSLLAGKSSYNEQFFGPGTRLTVL.

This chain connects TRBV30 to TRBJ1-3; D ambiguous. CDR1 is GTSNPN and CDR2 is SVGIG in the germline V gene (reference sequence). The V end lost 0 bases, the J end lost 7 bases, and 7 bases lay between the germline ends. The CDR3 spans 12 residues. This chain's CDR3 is CAWSVTRNTIYF. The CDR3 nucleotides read TGTGCCTGGAGTGTAACGAGGAACACCATATATTTT.

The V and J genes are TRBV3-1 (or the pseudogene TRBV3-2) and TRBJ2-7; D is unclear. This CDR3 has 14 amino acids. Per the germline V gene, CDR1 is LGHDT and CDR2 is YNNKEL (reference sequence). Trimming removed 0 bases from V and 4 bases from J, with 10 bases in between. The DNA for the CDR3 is TGTGCCAGCAGCCAAGAGATGGGCGTTTACGAGCAGTACTTC. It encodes CASSQEMGVYEQYF.

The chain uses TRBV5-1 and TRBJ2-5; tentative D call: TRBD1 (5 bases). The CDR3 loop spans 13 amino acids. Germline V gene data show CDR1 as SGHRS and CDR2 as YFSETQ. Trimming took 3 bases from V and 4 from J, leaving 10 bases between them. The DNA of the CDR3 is TGCGCCAGCAGCTGGGGAAGGGGAGAGACCCAGTACTTC. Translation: CASSWGRGETQYF.

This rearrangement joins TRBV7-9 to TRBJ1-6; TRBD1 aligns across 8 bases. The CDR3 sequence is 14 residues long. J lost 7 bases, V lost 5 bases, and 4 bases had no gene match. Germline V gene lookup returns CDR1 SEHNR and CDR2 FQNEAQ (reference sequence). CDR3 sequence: CASSPRQGNSPLHF. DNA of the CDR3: TGTGCCAGCAGCCCCCGACAGGGGAATTCACCCCTCCACTTT.

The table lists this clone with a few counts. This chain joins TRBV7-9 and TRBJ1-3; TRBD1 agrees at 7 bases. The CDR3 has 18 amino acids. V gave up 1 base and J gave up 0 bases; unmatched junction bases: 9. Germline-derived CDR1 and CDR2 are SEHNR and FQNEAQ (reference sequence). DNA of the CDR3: TGTGCCAGCAGCTTAGTGGTTGGTTCAGGGGGCTCTGGAAACACCATATATTTT. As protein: CASSLVVGSGGSGNTIYF. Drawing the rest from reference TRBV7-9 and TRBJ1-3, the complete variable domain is DTGVSQNPRHKITKRGQNVTFRCDPISEHNRLYWYRQTLGQGPEFLTYFQNEAQLEKSRLLSDRFSAERPKGSFSTLEIQRTEQGDSAMYLCASSLVVGSGGSGNTIYFGEGSWLTVV.

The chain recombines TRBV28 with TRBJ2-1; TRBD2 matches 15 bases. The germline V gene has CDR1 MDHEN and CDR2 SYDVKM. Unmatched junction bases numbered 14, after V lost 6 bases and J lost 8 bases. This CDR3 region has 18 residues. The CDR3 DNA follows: TGTGCCAGCAGGGGGGGCCTCCGGACTAGCGGGAGGGACGATGAGCAGTTCTTC. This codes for CASRGGLRTSGRDDEQFF.

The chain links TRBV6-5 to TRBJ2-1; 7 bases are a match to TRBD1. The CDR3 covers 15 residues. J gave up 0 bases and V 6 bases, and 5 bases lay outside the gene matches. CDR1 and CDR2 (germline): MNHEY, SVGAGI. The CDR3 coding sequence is TGTGCCAGCAGACAGGGGAAACGCTCCTACAATGAGCAGTTCTTC. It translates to CASRQGKRSYNEQFF.

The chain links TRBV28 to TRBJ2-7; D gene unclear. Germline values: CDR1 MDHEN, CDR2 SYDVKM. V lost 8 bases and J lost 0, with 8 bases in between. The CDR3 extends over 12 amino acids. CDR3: CASLESSYEQYF. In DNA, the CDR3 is TGTGCCAGCTTAGAGAGCTCCTACGAGCAGTACTTC.

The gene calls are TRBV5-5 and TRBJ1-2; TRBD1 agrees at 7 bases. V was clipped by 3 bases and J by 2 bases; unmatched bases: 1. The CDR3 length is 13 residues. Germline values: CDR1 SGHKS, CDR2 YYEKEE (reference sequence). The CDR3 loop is CASSSGQNYGYTF. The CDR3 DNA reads TGTGCCAGCAGCTCGGGACAGAACTATGGCTACACCTTC.

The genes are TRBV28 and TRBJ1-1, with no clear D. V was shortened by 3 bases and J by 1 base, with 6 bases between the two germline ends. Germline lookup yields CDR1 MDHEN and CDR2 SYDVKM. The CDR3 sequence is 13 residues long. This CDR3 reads CASSFPRNTEAFF. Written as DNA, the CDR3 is TGTGCCAGCAGTTTTCCCAGGAACACTGAAGCTTTCTTT.

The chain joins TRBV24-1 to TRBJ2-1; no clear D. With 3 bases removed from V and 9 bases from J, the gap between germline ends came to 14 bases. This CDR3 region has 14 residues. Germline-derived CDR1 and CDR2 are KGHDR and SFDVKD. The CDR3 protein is CATSDESIFREQFF. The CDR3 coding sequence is TGTGCCACCAGTGATGAGTCTATCTTCCGTGAGCAGTTCTTC.

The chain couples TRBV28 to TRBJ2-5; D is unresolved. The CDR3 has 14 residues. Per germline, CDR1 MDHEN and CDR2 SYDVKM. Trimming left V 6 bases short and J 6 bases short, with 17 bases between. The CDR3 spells CASRKLENSQTQYF. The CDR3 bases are TGTGCCAGCAGAAAGCTCGAGAACAGCCAGACCCAGTACTTC.

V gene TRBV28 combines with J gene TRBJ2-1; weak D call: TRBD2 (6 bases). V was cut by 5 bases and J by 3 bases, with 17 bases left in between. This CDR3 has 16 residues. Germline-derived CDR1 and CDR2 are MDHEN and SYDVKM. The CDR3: CASSRLGGGSYNEQFF. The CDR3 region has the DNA TGTGCCAGCAGTAGACTTGGGGGAGGCAGCTACAATGAGCAGTTCTTC.

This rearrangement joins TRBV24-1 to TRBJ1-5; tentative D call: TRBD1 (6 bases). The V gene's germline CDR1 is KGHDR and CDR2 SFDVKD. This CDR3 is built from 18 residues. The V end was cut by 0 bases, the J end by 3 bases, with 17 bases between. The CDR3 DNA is TGTGCCACCAGTGATTTGCGTAGGACAGAGACCTACAATCAGCCCCAGCATTTT. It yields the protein CATSDLRRTETYNQPQHF.

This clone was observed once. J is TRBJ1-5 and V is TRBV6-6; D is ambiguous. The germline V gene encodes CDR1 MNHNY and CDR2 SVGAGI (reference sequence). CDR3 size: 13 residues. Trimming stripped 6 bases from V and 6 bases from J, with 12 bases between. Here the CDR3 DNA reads TGTGCCAGCAGCATTTCGGAGGGTCAGCCCCAGCATTTT. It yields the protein CASSISEGQPQHF.

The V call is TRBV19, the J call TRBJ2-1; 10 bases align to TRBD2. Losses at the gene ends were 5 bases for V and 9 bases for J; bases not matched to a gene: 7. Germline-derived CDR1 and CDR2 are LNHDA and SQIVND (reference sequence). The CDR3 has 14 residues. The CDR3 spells CASSPGSSGSEQFF. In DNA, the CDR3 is TGTGCCAGTAGTCCCGGGTCTAGCGGGAGTGAGCAGTTCTTC.

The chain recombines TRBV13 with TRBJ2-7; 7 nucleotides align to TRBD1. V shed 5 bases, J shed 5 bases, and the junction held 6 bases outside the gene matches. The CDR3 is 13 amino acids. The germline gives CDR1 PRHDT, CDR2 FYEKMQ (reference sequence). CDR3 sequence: CASSPGTAHEQYF. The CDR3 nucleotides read TGTGCCAGCAGCCCGGGGACAGCCCACGAGCAGTACTTC.

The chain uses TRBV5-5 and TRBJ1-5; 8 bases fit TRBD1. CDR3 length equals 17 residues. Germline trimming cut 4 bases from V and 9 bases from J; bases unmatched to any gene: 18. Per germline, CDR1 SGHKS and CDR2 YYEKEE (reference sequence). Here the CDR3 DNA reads TGTGCCAGCAGCCCGGTTGGAAGACAGGGGTCGATCGGGCCCCAGCATTTT. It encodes CASSPVGRQGSIGPQHF.

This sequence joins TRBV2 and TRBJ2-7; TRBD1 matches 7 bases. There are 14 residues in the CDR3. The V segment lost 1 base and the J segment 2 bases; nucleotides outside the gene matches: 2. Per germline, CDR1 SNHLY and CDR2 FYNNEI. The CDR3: CASSEGGQTYEQYF. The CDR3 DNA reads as TGTGCCAGCAGTGAAGGGGGACAGACCTACGAGCAGTACTTC.

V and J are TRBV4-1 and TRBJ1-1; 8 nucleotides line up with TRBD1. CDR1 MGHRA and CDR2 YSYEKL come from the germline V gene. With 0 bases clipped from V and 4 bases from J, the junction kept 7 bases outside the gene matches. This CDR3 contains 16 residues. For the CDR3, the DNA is TGCGCCAGCAGCCAAGATGGAACAGGGGGGAGCACTGAAGCTTTCTTT. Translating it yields CASSQDGTGGSTEAFF.

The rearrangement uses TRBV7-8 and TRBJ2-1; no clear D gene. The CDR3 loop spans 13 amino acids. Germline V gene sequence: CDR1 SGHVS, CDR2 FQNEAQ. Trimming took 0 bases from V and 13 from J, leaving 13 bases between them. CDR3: CASSLAGPGPQFF. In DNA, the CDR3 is TGTGCCAGCAGCTTAGCTGGCCCGGGTCCACAGTTCTTC.